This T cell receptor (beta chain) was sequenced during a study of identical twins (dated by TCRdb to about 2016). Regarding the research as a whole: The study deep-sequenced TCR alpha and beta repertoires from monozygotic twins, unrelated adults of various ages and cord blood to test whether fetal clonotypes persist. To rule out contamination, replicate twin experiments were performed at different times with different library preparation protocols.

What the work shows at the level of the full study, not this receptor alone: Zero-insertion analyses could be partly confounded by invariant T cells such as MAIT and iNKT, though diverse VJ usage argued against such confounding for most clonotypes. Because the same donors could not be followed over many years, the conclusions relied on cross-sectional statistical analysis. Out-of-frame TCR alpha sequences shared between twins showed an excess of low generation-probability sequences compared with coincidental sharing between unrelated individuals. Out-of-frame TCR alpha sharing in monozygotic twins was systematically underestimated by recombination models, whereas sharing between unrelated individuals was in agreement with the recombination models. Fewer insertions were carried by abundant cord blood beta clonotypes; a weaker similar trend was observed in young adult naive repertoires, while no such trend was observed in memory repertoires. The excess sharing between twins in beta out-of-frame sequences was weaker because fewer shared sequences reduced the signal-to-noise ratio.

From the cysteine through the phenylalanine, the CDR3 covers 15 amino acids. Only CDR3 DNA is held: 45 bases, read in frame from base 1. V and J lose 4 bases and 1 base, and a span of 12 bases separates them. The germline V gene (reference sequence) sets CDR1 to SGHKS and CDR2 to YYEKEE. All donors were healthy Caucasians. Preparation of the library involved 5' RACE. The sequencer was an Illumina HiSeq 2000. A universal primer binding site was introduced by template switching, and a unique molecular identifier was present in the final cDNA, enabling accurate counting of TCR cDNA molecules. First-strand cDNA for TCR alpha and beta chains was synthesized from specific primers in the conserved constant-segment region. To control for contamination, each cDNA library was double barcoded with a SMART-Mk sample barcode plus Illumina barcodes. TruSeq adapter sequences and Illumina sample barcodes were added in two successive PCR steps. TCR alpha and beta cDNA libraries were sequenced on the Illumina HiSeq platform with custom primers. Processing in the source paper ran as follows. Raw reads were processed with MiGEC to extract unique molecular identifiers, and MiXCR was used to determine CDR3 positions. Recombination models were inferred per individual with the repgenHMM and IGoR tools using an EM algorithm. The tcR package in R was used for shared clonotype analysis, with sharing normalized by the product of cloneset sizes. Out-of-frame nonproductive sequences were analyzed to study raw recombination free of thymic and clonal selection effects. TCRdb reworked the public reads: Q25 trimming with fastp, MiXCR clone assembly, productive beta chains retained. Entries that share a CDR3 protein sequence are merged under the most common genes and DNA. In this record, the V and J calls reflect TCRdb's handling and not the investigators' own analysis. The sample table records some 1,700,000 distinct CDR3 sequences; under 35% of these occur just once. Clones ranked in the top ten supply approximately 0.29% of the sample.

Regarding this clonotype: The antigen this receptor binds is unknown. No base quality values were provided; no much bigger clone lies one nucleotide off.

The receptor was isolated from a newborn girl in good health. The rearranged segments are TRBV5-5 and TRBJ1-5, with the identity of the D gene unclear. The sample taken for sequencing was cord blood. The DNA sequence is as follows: TGTGCCAGCAGCCCCATCATTGTGAGCAATCAGCCCCAGCATTTT. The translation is CASSPIIVSNQPQHF.